This T cell receptor (beta chain) was captured by sequencing in a study of T-cell reconstitution after alpha-beta-depleted transplantation in children. J was trimmed by 2 bases and V by 0 bases; bases with no gene match: 2. CDR3 length: 15 amino acids. Germline lookup yields CDR1 SGDLS and CDR2 YYNGEE. The authors prepared the TCRbeta library with unique molecular identifiers. TCRdb reprocessed the PCR reads via MiXCR and lists one record per CDR3 protein. This sample has hundreds of thousands of distinct CDR3 sequences, with around 17% found just once. The rearrangement joins TRBV9 to TRBJ2-1, with 7 nucleotides matching TRBD2. The sample here was PBMCs from the stem cell graft donor, taken from the stem cell graft. This clonotype was sampled from a human donor who donated a stem cell graft to a child with acute myeloid leukemia. The CDR3 coding sequence is TGTGCCAGCAGCGTAGACGCGGGGGCCTACAATGAGCAGTTCTTC. Translated, it gives CASSVDAGAYNEQFF.